This T cell receptor beta chain was captured in a study of blood T cells in healthy people across ages. About this clonotype: Its antigen is not identified.

Germline V lookup: CDR1 SEHNR, CDR2 FQNEAQ (reference sequence). V dropped 1 base and J dropped 1 base, with 16 bases sitting between them. The CDR3 extends over 17 amino acids. Findings of the study overall: From one million sequenced T cells, diversity estimates were lower bounds.

Drawing of peripheral blood yielded about 9.8 milliliters from each donor. The authors ran a second PCR of about 6 to 11 cycles using a sample-barcoded 5' primer and a J-beta primer mix. CDR3-containing paired-end reads numbered at least 2.5 million in each sample. Via MiXCR, TCRdb re-called the 5' RACE reads, giving one row per CDR3 protein. The table shows over 700,000 distinct CDR3 sequences, with 53% occurring only once. The TCR comes from an older man in good health. V gene TRBV7-9 combines with J gene TRBJ2-5; D is perhaps TRBD1 (6 bases). The specimen was blood. The CDR3 loop is CASSLVGSRRGQETQYF. The CDR3 DNA follows: TGTGCCAGCAGCTTAGTAGGATCCCGCAGGGGCCAAGAGACCCAGTACTTC.